Listed here are 20 T cell receptor beta chains from one sample, sequenced in a study of CD8 T cells in ankylosing spondylitis. Study results and caveats: Blood from ankylosing spondylitis patients appeared to carry a characteristic roughly 8-variant TCR beta motif.

Antigen specificity for these receptors is unknown. TCRdb re-derived calls from the 5' RACE reads in MiXCR, one entry per CDR3 protein. The sample comprises more than 300,000 distinct CDR3 sequences, less than 9.5% of which are singletons, and about 14% rests with the top ten. Sequencing input: blood, either unsorted or a sorted T cell fraction (not recorded which). These receptor sequences come from a male donor with ankylosing spondylitis.

There are a few counts of this clonotype. The rearrangement joins TRBV9 to TRBJ1-4; TRBD1 matches at 7 bases. Per the germline V gene, CDR1 is SGDLS and CDR2 is YYNGEE. The V gene end was trimmed by 2 bases and the J gene end by 0 bases; junction bases not matched to a gene: 10. This CDR3 has 18 residues. The CDR3 DNA follows: TGTGCCAGCAGCGTCGGAGGGGGCCGATCCTCAACTAATGAAAAACTGTTTTTT. Encoded protein: CASSVGGGRSSTNEKLFF.

This clonotype turned up a few times. The rearrangement uses TRBV27 and TRBJ2-5; D possibly uses TRBD1 or TRBD2 (5 bases each). The V end was cut by 3 bases, the J end by 1 base, with 9 bases between. The CDR3 is 14 amino acids. Per germline, CDR1 MNHEY and CDR2 SMNVEV (reference sequence). CDR3 coding DNA: TGTGCCAGCAGTTTGGGACCCGGCCAAGAGACCCAGTACTTC. Residues: CASSLGPGQETQYF.

The chain is built from TRBV7-9 and TRBJ1-5; tentatively, D is TRBD1 (6 bases). Looked up from germline, CDR1 is SEHNR and CDR2 is FQNEAQ (reference sequence). The CDR3 covers 12 residues. Trimming cost V 6 bases and J 6 bases, with 9 bases left between them. The CDR3 region is CASSPGVQPQHF. The CDR3 nucleotides are TGTGCCAGCAGTCCAGGGGTTCAGCCCCAGCATTTT.

V usage is TRBV29-1 and J usage is TRBJ2-7; a weak D match, TRBD1 (5 bases). V lost 1 base and J lost 2, with 12 bases in between. The germline CDR1 and CDR2 sequences are SQVTM and ANQGSEA. The CDR3 extends over 14 amino acids. The CDR3 region is CSVEARQGTYEQYF. In DNA form, the CDR3 reads TGCAGCGTTGAAGCCCGGCAGGGAACCTACGAGCAGTACTTC.

CDR3 coding DNA: TGTGCCAGCAGTTTACTGGCGAGGGTGGATGAGCAGTTCTTC. Translated, it gives CASSLLARVDEQFF. This sequence joins TRBV12-3 or TRBV12-4 and TRBJ2-1; tentatively, D is TRBD2 (5 bases). CDR3 length equals 14 residues. V shed 2 bases and J shed 8 bases, with 13 bases lying between them.

This clonotype came up many times. This chain joins TRBV3-1 and TRBJ2-3; D unclear. Germline CDR1 LGHDT, CDR2 YNNKEL (reference sequence). The CDR3 runs 15 residues. Between the trimmed V and J ends, which lost 3 bases and 2 bases, there was a span of 12 bases. The CDR3 spells CASSHRMANTDTQYF. CDR3 nucleotides: TGTGCCAGCAGCCACCGTATGGCTAACACAGATACGCAGTATTTT.

This clonotype was detected only a few times. This chain links TRBV20-1 with TRBJ2-7; 13 bases line up with TRBD2. CDR3 length: 14 residues. Germline CDR1 reads DFQATT; CDR2 reads SNEGSKA (reference sequence). Germline trimming cut 5 bases from V and 2 bases from J; bases unmatched to any gene: 3. CDR3 in amino acids: CSAQGLAGTYEQYF. The CDR3 DNA sequence: TGCAGTGCTCAGGGACTAGCGGGAACCTACGAGCAGTACTTC.

The V and J genes are TRBV3-1 and TRBJ1-5, with 7 bases aligning to TRBD1. The CDR3 totals 16 residues. CDR1 LGHDT and CDR2 YNNKEL come from the germline V gene (reference sequence). V was clipped by 2 bases and J by 2 bases; unmatched bases: 6. The chain's CDR3 is CASSQHRGSRNQPQHF. In nucleotides, the CDR3 is TGTGCCAGCAGCCAACACAGGGGCTCGCGCAATCAGCCCCAGCATTTT.

This clonotype was picked up many times. This chain uses TRBV12-3 or TRBV12-4 with TRBJ2-1; a possible D gene is TRBD2 (6 bases). Trimming took 6 bases from V and 0 from J, leaving 15 bases between them. The CDR3 is 16 amino acids. The CDR3 DNA reads TGTGCCAGCAGCCTTTCGGTAGCGGCCTCCTACAATGAGCAGTTCTTC. Translated, it gives CASSLSVAASYNEQFF.

This clonotype was observed a handful of times. The V and J genes are TRBV18 and TRBJ1-5; D is unclear. The CDR3 consists of 15 residues. Trimming cost V 4 bases and J 2 bases, with 12 bases left between them. The germline V gene encodes CDR1 KGHSH and CDR2 LQKENI. CDR3 sequence reads: CASSQGGSGNQPQHF. The CDR3 DNA sequence: TGTGCCAGCTCACAGGGTGGGTCGGGCAATCAGCCCCAGCATTTT.

This clonotype was observed a handful of times. This chain links TRBV7-9 with TRBJ2-1; D perhaps matches TRBD2 (6 bases). The CDR3 consists of 11 residues. The germline V gene encodes CDR1 SEHNR and CDR2 FQNEAQ (reference sequence). Trimming took off 5 bases at V and 10 bases at J, with 9 bases between the two ends. The CDR3 DNA is TGTGCCAGCAGCGGCCGGGGGGAGCAGTTCTTC. This gives the protein CASSGRGEQFF.

This clonotype has more than one count but fewer than ten. J is TRBJ2-7 and V is TRBV4-1; D perhaps matches TRBD1 (6 bases). In germline, CDR1 is MGHRA, CDR2 YSYEKL. This CDR3 comprises 19 residues. Trimming removed 5 bases from V and 4 bases from J, with 30 bases in between. For the CDR3, the DNA is TGCGCCAGCAGCTTCTCCGACAAACGTTCCCCGGGACACCCATACGAGCAGTACTTC. Its translation is CASSFSDKRSPGHPYEQYF.

This clonotype was detected a few times. The chain carries TRBV10-2 and TRBJ1-1; TRBD1 is a possible D gene (5 bases). In germline, CDR1 is WSHSY, CDR2 SAAADI. V lost 4 bases and J lost 8, with 14 bases in between. The CDR3 contains 13 residues. DNA of the CDR3: TGCGCCAGCAGTGGGCAGACAGTTTCAGAAGCTTTCTTT. Translation gives CASSGQTVSEAFF.

J is TRBJ1-1 and V is TRBV12-3 or TRBV12-4; D gene uncertain. There are 10 residues in the CDR3. V lost 7 bases and J 0 bases, leaving 0 bases between the germline ends. The CDR3 bases are TGTGCCAGCATGAACACTGAAGCTTTCTTT. Translation gives CASMNTEAFF.

In this sample, this clonotype turned up a few times. V usage is TRBV29-1 and J usage is TRBJ2-5; a possible D gene is TRBD1 (6 bases). V was cut by 6 bases and J by 5 bases, with 10 bases left in between. The germline CDR1 and CDR2 sequences are SQVTM and ANQGSEA. The CDR3 is 11 amino acids. The CDR3: CSVRTAETQYF. CDR3 in DNA: TGCAGCGTCCGGACAGCTGAGACCCAGTACTTC.

Turning to this clonotype: The junction departs from germline at one end; a sequencing error may be responsible. The chain combines TRBV7-7 with TRBJ2-2; possibly TRBD2 for D (5 bases). Germline values: CDR1 SSHAT, CDR2 FNYEAQ (reference sequence). The CDR3 is made up of 17 amino acids. The chain's CDR3 is CASSLAPPGRGTGELFF. The CDR3 DNA sequence: TGTGCTAGCAGCTTAGCGCCACCTGGTAGAGGAACCGGGGAGCTGTTTTTT.

This clonotype was recorded many times. V usage is TRBV7-9 and J usage is TRBJ2-2; D might be TRBD1 or TRBD2, each matching 5 bases. This CDR3 comprises 15 residues. Deletions cut 4 bases from V and 3 bases from J, with 12 bases between. CDR1 is SEHNR, CDR2 FQNEAQ, per germline (reference sequence). The CDR3 is CASSWGRKDTGELFF. CDR3 nucleotides: TGTGCCAGCAGCTGGGGACGGAAGGACACCGGGGAGCTGTTTTTT.

This clonotype has only a few counts. The rearrangement uses TRBV4-1 and TRBJ2-7; 8 bases fit TRBD2. The length of the CDR3 is 15 residues. Per the germline V gene, CDR1 is MGHRA and CDR2 is YSYEKL. After removal of 4 bases from V and 4 bases from J, the junction contained 9 bases not matched to a gene. The CDR3 loop reads CASSLTSGGRYEQYF. CDR3 nucleotides: TGCGCCAGCAGCCTTACTAGCGGAGGACGATACGAGCAGTACTTC.

This clonotype was seen repeatedly, ten times or more. CDR3 residues: CATSRDKDPYNEQFF. The CDR3 nucleotides read TGTGCCACCAGCAGAGATAAAGACCCTTACAATGAGCAGTTCTTC. The V and J genes are TRBV15 and TRBJ2-1; D ambiguous. The CDR3 sequence is 15 residues long. In germline, CDR1 is LNHNV, CDR2 YYDKDF (reference sequence). V was trimmed by 0 bases and J by 4 bases, leaving 10 bases between them.

This CDR3 reads CSGGTTDTQYF. CDR3 DNA: TGCAGCGGGGGGACTACAGATACGCAGTATTTT. The chain carries TRBV29-1 and TRBJ2-3, with a weak D call TRBD2 (6 bases). Germline CDR1 reads SQVTM; CDR2 reads ANQGSEA. Trimming left V 7 bases short and J 3 bases short, with 8 bases between. The CDR3 has 11 residues.